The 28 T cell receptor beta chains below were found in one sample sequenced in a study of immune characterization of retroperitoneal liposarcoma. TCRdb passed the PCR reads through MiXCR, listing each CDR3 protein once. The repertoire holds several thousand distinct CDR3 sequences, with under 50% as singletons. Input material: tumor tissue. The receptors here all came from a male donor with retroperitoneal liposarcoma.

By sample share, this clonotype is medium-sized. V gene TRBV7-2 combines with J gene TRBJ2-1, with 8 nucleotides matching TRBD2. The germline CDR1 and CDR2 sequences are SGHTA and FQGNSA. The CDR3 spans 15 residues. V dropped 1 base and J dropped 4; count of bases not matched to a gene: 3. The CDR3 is CASSLGREVYNEQFF. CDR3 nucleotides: TGTGCCAGCAGCTTAGGGCGGGAGGTATACAATGAGCAGTTCTTC.

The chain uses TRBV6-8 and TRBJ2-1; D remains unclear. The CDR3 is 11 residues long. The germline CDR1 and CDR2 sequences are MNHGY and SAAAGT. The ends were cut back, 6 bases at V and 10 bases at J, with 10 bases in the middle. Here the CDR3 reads CASRFSYEQFF. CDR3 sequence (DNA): TGTGCCAGCAGGTTTTCCTACGAGCAGTTCTTC.

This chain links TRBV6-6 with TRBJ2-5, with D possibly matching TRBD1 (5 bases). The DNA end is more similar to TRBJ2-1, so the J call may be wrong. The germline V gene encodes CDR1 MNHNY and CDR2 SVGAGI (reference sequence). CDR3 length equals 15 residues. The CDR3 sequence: CASRDVGRKGNIQFF. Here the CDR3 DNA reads TGTGCCAGCAGGGACGTGGGGCGTAAAGGAAACATTCAGTTCTTC.

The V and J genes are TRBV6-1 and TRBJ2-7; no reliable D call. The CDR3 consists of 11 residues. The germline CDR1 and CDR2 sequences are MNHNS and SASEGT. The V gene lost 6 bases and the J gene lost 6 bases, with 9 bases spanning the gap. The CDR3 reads CASSEATEQYF. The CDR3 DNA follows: TGTGCCAGCAGCGAGGCGACCGAGCAGTACTTC.

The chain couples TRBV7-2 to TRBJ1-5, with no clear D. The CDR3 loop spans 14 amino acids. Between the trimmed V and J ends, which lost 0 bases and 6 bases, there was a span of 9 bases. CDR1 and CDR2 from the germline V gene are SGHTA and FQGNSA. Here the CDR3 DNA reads TGTGCCAGCAGCTTAGCCCGCGGCCCTCAGCCCCAGCATTTT. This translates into CASSLARGPQPQHF.

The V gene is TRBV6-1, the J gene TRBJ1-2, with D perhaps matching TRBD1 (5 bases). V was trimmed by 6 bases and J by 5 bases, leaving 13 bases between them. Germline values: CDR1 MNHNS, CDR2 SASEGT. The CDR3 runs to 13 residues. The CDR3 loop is CASRKTGAYGYTF. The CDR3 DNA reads TGTGCCAGCAGAAAAACAGGAGCTTATGGCTACACCTTC.

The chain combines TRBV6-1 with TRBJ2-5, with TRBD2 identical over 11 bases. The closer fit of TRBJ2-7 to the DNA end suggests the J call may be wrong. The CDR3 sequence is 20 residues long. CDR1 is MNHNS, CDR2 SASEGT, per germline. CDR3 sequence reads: CASSELAGGRSTSMFYEQYF. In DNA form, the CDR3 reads TGTGCCAGCAGTGAATTAGCGGGGGGGCGATCTACGAGTATGTTCTACGAGCAGTACTTC.

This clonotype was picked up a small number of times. CDR3 in amino acids: CASSDTSGREEQYF. CDR3 DNA: TGCGCCAGCAGTGACACTAGCGGGAGGGAAGAGCAGTACTTC. This rearrangement joins TRBV10-1 to TRBJ2-1, with 13 bases lining up with TRBD2. The J call may be in error: the DNA end matches TRBJ2-7 better. The CDR3 runs to 14 residues. Germline values: CDR1 WNHNN, CDR2 SYGVQD (reference sequence).

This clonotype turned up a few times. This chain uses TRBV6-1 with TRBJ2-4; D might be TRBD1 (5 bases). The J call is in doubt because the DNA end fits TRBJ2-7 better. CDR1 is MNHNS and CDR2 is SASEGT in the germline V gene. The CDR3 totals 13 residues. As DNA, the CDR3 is TGTGCCAGCACCTTTGACAGACATTCCGAGCAGTACTTC. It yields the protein CASTFDRHSEQYF.

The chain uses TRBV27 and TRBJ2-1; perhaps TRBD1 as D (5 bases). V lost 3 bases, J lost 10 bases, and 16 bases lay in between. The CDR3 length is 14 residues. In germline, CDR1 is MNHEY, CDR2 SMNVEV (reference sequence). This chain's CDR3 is CASSFGQQVREQFF. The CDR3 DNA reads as TGTGCCAGCAGTTTTGGACAACAAGTAAGAGAGCAGTTCTTC.

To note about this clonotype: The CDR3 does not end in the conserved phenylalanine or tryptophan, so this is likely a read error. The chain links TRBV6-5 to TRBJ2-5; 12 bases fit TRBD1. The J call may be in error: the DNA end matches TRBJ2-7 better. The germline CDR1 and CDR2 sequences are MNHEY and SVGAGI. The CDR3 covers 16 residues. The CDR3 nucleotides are TGTGCCAGCAGTGAAGACGCAGGGACAGGGGGCGACGAGCAGTACTTG. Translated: CASSEDAGTGGDEQYL.

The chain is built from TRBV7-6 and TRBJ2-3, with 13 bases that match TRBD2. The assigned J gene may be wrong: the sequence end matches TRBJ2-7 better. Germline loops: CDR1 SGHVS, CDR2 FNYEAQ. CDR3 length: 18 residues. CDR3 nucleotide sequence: TGTGCCAGCAGCTTAGAGTCCGGGACTAGCGGGGTTTTGGGTGAGCAGTACTTC. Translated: CASSLESGTSGVLGEQYF.

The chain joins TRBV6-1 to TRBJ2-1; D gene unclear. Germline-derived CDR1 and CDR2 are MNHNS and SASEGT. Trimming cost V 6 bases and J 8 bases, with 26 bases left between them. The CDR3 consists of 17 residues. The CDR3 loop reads CASSSEGYGFGLYEQFF. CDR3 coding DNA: TGTGCCAGCAGCTCCGAAGGGTACGGTTTTGGTTTGTATGAGCAGTTCTTC.

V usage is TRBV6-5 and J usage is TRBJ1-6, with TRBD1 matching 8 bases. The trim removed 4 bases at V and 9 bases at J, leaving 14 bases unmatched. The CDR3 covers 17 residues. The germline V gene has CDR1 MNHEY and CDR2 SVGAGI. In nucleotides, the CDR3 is TGTGCCAGCAGTTCCCTAGCCGCGGCAGGGGGCTTTTCACCCCTCCACTTT. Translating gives CASSSLAAAGGFSPLHF.

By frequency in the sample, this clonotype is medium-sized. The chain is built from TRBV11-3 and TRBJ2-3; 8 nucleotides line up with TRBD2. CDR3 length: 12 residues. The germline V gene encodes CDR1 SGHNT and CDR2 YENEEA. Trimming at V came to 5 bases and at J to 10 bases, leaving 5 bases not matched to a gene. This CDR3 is CASSRTGLAQYF. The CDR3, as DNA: TGTGCCAGCAGCCGAACGGGACTAGCGCAGTATTTT.

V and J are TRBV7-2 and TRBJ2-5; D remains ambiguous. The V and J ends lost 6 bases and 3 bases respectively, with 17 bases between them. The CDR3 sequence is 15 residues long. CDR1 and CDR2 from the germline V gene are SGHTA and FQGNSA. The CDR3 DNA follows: TGTGCCAGCAGTCTAAGTTTCCGCGTTGAAGAGACCCAGTACTTC. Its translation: CASSLSFRVEETQYF.

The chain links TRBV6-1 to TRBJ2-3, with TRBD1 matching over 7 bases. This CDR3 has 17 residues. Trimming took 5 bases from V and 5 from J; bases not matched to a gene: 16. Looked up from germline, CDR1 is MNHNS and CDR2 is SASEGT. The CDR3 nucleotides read TGTGCCAGCAGTAAAACCCTTTCGACAGGGCGAGGAGATACGCAGTATTTT. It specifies CASSKTLSTGRGDTQYF.

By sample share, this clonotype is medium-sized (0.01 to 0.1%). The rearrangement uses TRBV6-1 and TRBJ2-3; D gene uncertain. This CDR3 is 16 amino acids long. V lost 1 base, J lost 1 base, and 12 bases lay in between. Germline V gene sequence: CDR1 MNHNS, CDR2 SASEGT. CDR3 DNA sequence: TGTGCCAGCAGTGAAGGTTGGGGATTCGGCACAGATACGCAGTATTTT. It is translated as CASSEGWGFGTDTQYF.

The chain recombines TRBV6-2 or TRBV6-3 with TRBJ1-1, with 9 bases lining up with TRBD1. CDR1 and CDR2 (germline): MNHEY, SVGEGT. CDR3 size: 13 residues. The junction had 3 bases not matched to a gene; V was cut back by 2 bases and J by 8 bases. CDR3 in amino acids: CASSYGQGKEAFF. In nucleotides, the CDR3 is TGTGCCAGCAGTTACGGACAGGGGAAGGAAGCTTTCTTT.

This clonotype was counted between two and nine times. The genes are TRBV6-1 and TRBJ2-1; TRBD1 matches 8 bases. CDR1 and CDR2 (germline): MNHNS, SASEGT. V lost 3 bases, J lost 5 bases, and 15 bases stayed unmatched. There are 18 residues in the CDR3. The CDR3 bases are TGTGCCAGCAGTGAGCGAATGTTAGGACAGGGTGTCAACAATGAGCAGTTCTTC. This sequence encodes CASSERMLGQGVNNEQFF.

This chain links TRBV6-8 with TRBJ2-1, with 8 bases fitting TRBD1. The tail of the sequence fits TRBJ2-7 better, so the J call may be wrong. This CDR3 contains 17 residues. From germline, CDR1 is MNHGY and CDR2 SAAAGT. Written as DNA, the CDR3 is TGTGCCAGCAGTACCTACCTGAGGGGACAGGCGACCTACGAGCAGTACTTC. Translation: CASSTYLRGQATYEQYF.

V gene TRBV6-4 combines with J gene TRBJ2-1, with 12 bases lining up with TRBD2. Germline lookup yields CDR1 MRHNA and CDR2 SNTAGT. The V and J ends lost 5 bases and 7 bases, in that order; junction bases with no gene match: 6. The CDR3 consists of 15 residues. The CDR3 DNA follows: TGTGCCAGCAGTCGACTAGCGGGAGTAGGTAATGAGCAGTTCTTC. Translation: CASSRLAGVGNEQFF.

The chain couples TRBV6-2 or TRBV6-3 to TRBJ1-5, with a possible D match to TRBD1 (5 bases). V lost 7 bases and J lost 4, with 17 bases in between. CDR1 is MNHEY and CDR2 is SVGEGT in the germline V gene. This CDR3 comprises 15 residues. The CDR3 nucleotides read TGTGCCAGCACCATAAGCCTCCGGACAAATCAGCCCCAGCATTTT. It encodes CASTISLRTNQPQHF.

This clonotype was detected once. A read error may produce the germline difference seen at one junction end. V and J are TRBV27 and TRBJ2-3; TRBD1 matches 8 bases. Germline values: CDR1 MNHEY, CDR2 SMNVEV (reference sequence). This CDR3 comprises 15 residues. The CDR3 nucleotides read TGTGCCAGCAGTTTATCGACAGGGGTGGGGGAGACCCAGTACTTT. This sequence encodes CASSLSTGVGETQYF.

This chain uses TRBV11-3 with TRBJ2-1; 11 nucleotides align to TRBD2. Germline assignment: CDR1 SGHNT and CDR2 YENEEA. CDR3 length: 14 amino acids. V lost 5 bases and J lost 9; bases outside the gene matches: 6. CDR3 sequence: CASSDRTSGLEQFF. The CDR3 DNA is TGTGCCAGCAGCGACCGGACTAGCGGGCTTGAGCAGTTCTTC. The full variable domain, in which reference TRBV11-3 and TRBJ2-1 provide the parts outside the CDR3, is EAGVVQSPRYKIIEKKQPVAFWCNPISGHNTLYWYLQNLGQGPELLIRYENEEAVDDSQLPKDRFSAERLKGVDSTLKIQPAELGDSAVYLCASSDRTSGLEQFFGPGTRLTVL.

The CDR3 sequence: CASSLFFPDTQYF. In DNA form, the CDR3 reads TGTGCCAGCAGTTTATTTTTTCCGGATACGCAGTATTTT. This chain joins TRBV27 and TRBJ2-3, with D uncertain. CDR1 and CDR2 from the germline V gene are MNHEY and SMNVEV (reference sequence). Trimming stripped 1 base from V and 6 bases from J, with 8 bases between. This CDR3 has 13 amino acids.

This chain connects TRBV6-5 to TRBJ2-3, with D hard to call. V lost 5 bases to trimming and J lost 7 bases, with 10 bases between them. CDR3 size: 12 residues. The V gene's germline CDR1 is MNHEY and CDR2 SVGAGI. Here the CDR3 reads CASSEKAYTQYF. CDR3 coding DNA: TGTGCCAGCAGTGAGAAAGCGTATACGCAGTATTTT.

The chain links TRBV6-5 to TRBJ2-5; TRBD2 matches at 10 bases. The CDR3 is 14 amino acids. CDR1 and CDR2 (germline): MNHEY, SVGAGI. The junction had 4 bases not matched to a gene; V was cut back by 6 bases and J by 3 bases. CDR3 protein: CASRRLAGEETQYF. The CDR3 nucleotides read TGTGCCAGCAGACGCCTAGCGGGAGAAGAGACCCAGTACTTC.